This T cell receptor (beta chain) was identified in a study of shared clonotypes between healthy human individuals. Turning to the study itself: The cohort comprised a couple of women and a few men. Their ages spanned 18 to 49 years. Study outcomes and limitations: Relative to their counterparts shared across all four donors, non-shared clonotypes exhibited diminished generation probabilities.

Naive CD8 cells comprised CD45RO-negative, CCR7-positively selected cells, excluding terminally differentiated effector memory CD45RA+ cells. Generated by immunoSEQ multiplex PCR, the TCRdb table keeps only in-frame clones and is missing some. The sample has nearly 600,000 clones; about 95% are singletons. The CDR3 has 13 amino acids. Germline V gene lookup returns CDR1 SGHDN and CDR2 FVKESK. Trimming stripped 4 bases from V and 5 bases from J, with 8 bases between. Concerning this clone itself: Its antigen is not identified.

This TCR was sampled from a woman aged 25 to 39 in good health. V usage is TRBV14 and J usage is TRBJ2-2; tentative D call: TRBD2 (5 bases). Sequencing was performed on naive CD8+ T cells sorted from blood. CDR3 nucleotide sequence: TGTGCCAGCAGCCCGACTACGACCGGGGAGCTGTTTTTT. This encodes CASSPTTTGELFF.